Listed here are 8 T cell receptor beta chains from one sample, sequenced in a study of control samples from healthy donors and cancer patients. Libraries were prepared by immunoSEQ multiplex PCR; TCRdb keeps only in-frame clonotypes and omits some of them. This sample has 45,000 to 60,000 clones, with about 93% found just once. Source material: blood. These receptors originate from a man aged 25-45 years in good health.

DNA for the CDR3: TGTGCCAGCAGCTTAGCGCTAAGGGTTGCGGACACCGGGGAGCTGTTTTTT. Translating gives CASSLALRVADTGELFF. This chain connects TRBV7-2 to TRBJ2-2; no clear D gene. The germline gives CDR1 SGHTA, CDR2 FQGNSA. The CDR3 totals 17 residues. V lost 0 bases to trimming and J lost 3 bases, with 14 bases between them. The full variable domain, completed using reference TRBV7-2 and TRBJ2-2, is GAGVSQSPSNKVTEKGKDVELRCDPISGHTALYWYRQSLGQGLEFLIYFQGNSAPDKSGLPSDRFSAERTGGSVSTLTIQRTQQEDSAVYLCASSLALRVADTGELFFGEGSRLTVL.

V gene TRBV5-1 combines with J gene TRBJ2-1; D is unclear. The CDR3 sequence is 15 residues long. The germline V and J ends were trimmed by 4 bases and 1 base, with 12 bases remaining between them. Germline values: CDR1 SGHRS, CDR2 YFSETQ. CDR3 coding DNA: TGCGCCAGCAGCGGAGCGTCAAGTTCCTACAATGAGCAGTTCTTC. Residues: CASSGASSSYNEQFF.

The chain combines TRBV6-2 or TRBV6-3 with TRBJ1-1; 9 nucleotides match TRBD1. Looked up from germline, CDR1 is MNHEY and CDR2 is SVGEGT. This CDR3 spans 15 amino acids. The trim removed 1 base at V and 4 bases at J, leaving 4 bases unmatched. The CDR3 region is CASSYYRQGGTEAFF. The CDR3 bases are TGTGCCAGCAGTTACTATCGACAGGGGGGCACTGAAGCTTTCTTT.

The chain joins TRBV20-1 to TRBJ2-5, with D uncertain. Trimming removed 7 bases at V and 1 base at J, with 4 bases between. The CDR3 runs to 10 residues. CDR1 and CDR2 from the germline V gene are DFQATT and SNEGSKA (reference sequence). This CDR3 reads CSGFQETQYF. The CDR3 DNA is TGCAGTGGCTTCCAAGAGACCCAGTACTTC.

The CDR3 loop reads CASSPTGGVSETQYF. In DNA, the CDR3 is TGTGCCAGCAGCCCGACCGGGGGAGTATCGGAGACCCAGTACTTC. The chain combines TRBV5-5 with TRBJ2-5; perhaps TRBD2 as D (6 bases). CDR3 length: 15 residues. Germline V gene sequence: CDR1 SGHKS, CDR2 YYEKEE (reference sequence). Trimming removed 4 bases at V and 5 bases at J, with 18 bases between.

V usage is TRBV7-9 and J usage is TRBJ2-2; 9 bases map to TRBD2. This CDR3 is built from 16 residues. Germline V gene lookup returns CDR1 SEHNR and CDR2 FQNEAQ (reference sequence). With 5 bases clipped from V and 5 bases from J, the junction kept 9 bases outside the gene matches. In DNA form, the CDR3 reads TGTGCCAGCAGCCCAAGGGGCGGGGGGGCTACCGGGGAGCTGTTTTTT. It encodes CASSPRGGGATGELFF. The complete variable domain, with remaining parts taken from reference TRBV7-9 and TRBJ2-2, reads DTGVSQNPRHKITKRGQNVTFRCDPISEHNRLYWYRQTLGQGPEFLTYFQNEAQLEKSRLLSDRFSAERPKGSFSTLEIQRTEQGDSAMYLCASSPRGGGATGELFFGEGSRLTVL.

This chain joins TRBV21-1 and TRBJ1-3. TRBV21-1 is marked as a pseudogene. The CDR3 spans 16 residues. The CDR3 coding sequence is TGTGCCAGCAGCAAAGTCGACCGATACTCTGGAAACACCATATATTTT. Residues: CASSKVDRYSGNTIYF.

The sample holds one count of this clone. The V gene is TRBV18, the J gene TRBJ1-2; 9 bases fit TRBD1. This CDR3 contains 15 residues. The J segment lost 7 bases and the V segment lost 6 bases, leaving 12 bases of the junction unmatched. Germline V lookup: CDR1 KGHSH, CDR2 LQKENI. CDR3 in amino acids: CASSPPGQGPSGYTF. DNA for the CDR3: TGTGCCAGCTCTCCTCCGGGACAGGGACCCTCTGGCTACACCTTC.